These 32 T cell receptor beta chains were sequenced from one sample in a study of blood T cells in healthy people across ages. The use of a sample-barcoded 5' primer and a J-beta primer mix characterized a second PCR of roughly 7 to 12 cycles. TCRdb recomputed calls from the 5' RACE reads with MiXCR, one row per CDR3 protein. In the table there are around 800,000 distinct CDR3 sequences, 20% to 30% of which are singletons. The sample was also reused in another study, on T cells of mothers and their children.

What was sequenced was blood. The source of these receptors is a boy between 5 and 17 years old in good health.

The J gene is TRBJ1-2, the V gene TRBV5-1; a possible D gene is TRBD1 (5 bases). CDR1 and CDR2 (germline): SGHRS, YFSETQ. V gave up 4 bases and J gave up 2 bases, with 15 bases separating them. CDR3 length: 15 amino acids. Here the CDR3 reads CASSMMRGLNYGYTF. The CDR3 coding sequence is TGCGCCAGCAGCATGATGAGGGGCTTGAACTATGGCTACACCTTC.

This clonotype occurred a few times. The chain is built from TRBV2 and TRBJ2-7; unclear D gene. Trimming pared 5 bases from V and 0 bases from J, leaving 14 bases between. This CDR3 region has 15 residues. Germline CDR1 and CDR2: SNHLY and FYNNEI. In DNA, the CDR3 is TGTGCCAGCAGTCTAGATCCCCCCAGCTCCTACGAGCAGTACTTC. Translation gives CASSLDPPSSYEQYF.

This clonotype turned up a few times. The chain uses TRBV20-1 and TRBJ2-5, with D maybe TRBD2 (7 bases). V lost 1 base to trimming and J lost 5 bases, with 35 bases between them. The CDR3 has 21 amino acids. Germline-derived CDR1 and CDR2 are DFQATT and SNEGSKA (reference sequence). The CDR3 sequence: CSARGRFKVPQGTMGKETQYF. In DNA form, the CDR3 reads TGCAGTGCTAGAGGGAGGTTTAAGGTTCCGCAGGGGACTATGGGAAAGGAGACCCAGTACTTC.

J is TRBJ2-1 and V is TRBV7-7, with 9 bases fitting TRBD2. This CDR3 region has 14 residues. The germline V gene encodes CDR1 SSHAT and CDR2 FNYEAQ (reference sequence). V lost 5 bases to trimming and J lost 5 bases; unmatched junction nucleotides: 4. CDR3 residues: CASSRRGGNNEQFF. CDR3 nucleotide sequence: TGTGCCAGCAGCCGGCGGGGGGGAAACAATGAGCAGTTCTTC.

The CDR3 region is CASSETRYQETQYF. CDR3 sequence (DNA): TGTGCCAGCAGCGAGACTAGGTACCAAGAGACCCAGTACTTC. V gene TRBV6-4 combines with J gene TRBJ2-5, with a possible D match to TRBD2 (6 bases). This CDR3 contains 14 residues. V lost 6 bases, J lost 0 bases, and 11 bases lay in between. CDR1 and CDR2 (germline): MRHNA, SNTAGT.

The chain recombines TRBV28 with TRBJ2-5, with unresolved D. Trimming took 8 bases from V and 11 from J, leaving 24 bases between them. This CDR3 has 14 residues. Per germline, CDR1 MDHEN and CDR2 SYDVKM. The CDR3 bases are TGTGCCAGCTCCGAAAACGCCAGACCTATAGAGCAGTACTTC. Amino acids: CASSENARPIEQYF.

This clonotype has more than one count but fewer than ten. The V gene is TRBV12-3 or TRBV12-4, the J gene TRBJ2-7; the match to TRBD1 covers 11 bases. The CDR3 length is 17 residues. The trim removed 5 bases at V and 2 bases at J, leaving 11 bases unmatched. This chain's CDR3 is CASSPRLDRGHTYEQYF. In DNA form, the CDR3 reads TGTGCCAGCAGTCCTAGACTGGACAGGGGGCACACCTACGAGCAGTACTTC.

The chain joins TRBV27 to TRBJ2-7; 7 bases are a match to TRBD1. Germline V gene lookup returns CDR1 MNHEY and CDR2 SMNVEV (reference sequence). This CDR3 region has 14 residues. V was pared by 3 bases and J by 4 bases, with 6 bases of the junction left unmatched. The CDR3 bases are TGTGCCAGCAGTTTGGGGACAGCCCTATACGAGCAGTACTTC. This sequence encodes CASSLGTALYEQYF.

This clonotype was observed once. The rearrangement uses TRBV12-3 or TRBV12-4 and TRBJ2-1, with D perhaps assigned TRBD1 or TRBD2 (5 bases each). With the DNA end fitting TRBJ2-5 better, the J assignment may be wrong. CDR3 size: 14 residues. This chain's CDR3 is CASSPSEGRETQYF. The CDR3 nucleotides read TGTGCCAGCAGCCCCTCTGAGGGGCGCGAGACCCAGTACTTC.

This clonotype was observed a single time. V gene TRBV2 combines with J gene TRBJ1-1; the D is unclear. Trimming took off 4 bases at V and 2 bases at J, with 11 bases between the two ends. Per the germline V gene, CDR1 is SNHLY and CDR2 is FYNNEI. This CDR3 is built from 14 residues. CDR3: CASSAEENNTEAFF. CDR3 nucleotides: TGTGCCAGCAGTGCCGAAGAAAATAACACTGAAGCTTTCTTT.

The rearrangement links TRBV29-1 to TRBJ2-5; D perhaps matches TRBD1 (6 bases). V dropped 4 bases and J dropped 5 bases, with 17 bases sitting between them. This CDR3 has 14 amino acids. Germline V lookup: CDR1 SQVTM, CDR2 ANQGSEA. The CDR3 DNA sequence: TGCAGCGTTGCCCAGAGGACAGCCGGGGAGACCCAGTACTTC. Translation gives CSVAQRTAGETQYF.

Only a few counts were recorded for this clonotype. J is TRBJ1-1 and V is TRBV30; D is uncertain. The germline gives CDR1 GTSNPN, CDR2 SVGIG (reference sequence). The CDR3 is 11 amino acids. Between the trimmed V and J ends, which lost 4 bases and 2 bases, there was a span of 5 bases. CDR3 residues: CAWTLNTEAFF. CDR3 in DNA: TGTGCCTGGACCTTAAACACTGAAGCTTTCTTT.

Only a few counts were recorded for this clonotype. The chain has TRBV25-1 and TRBJ2-5; unclear D gene. Germline V gene lookup returns CDR1 MGHDK and CDR2 SYGVNS. V dropped 4 bases and J dropped 2 bases, with 11 bases sitting between them. The CDR3 totals 14 residues. The CDR3 DNA reads TGTGCCAGCAGTGGAACTAATCTACAAGAGACCCAGTACTTC. Protein sequence: CASSGTNLQETQYF.

This chain uses TRBV6-5 with TRBJ2-5, with 9 bases fitting TRBD1. Trimming cost V 6 bases and J 1 base; bases outside gene matches: 9. CDR3 size: 16 residues. Germline V gene sequence: CDR1 MNHEY, CDR2 SVGAGI. The CDR3 sequence is CASSRGQGTPQETQYF. CDR3 DNA sequence: TGTGCCAGCAGCCGCGGACAGGGGACCCCCCAAGAGACCCAGTACTTC.

This clonotype came up a few times. V and J are TRBV9 and TRBJ2-5; D is perhaps TRBD2 (6 bases). Trimming took 4 bases from V and 2 from J, leaving 15 bases between them. The CDR3 has 15 amino acids. CDR1 and CDR2 from the germline V gene are SGDLS and YYNGEE. CDR3 nucleotide sequence: TGTGCCAGCAGCTCCCGGACCGGGACTCAAGAGACCCAGTACTTC. Protein: CASSSRTGTQETQYF.

In its sample, this clonotype was seen once. At one of its ends the junction is not consistent with the germline gene, which may arise from a read error. The chain employs TRBV10-3 and TRBJ2-5; either TRBD1 or TRBD2 may supply D (6 bases each). The end of the DNA aligns better with TRBJ2-1, so the J call may be wrong. The germline V gene encodes CDR1 ENHRY and CDR2 SYGVKD. The CDR3 loop spans 18 amino acids. CDR3 loop: CAISESPWAGTLNNQQFF. In nucleotides, the CDR3 is TGTGCCATCAGTGAGTCCCCTTGGGCGGGGACACTAAACAATCAGCAGTTCTTC.

This clonotype was detected a few times. This rearrangement joins TRBV6-2 or TRBV6-3 to TRBJ1-5, with a tentative D call TRBD1 (5 bases). In germline, CDR1 is MNHEY, CDR2 SVGEGT. V was trimmed by 5 bases and J by 4 bases, leaving 12 bases between them. The length of the CDR3 is 14 residues. The CDR3 reads CASSEGTANQPQHF. The CDR3 region has the DNA TGTGCCAGCAGTGAGGGGACCGCAAATCAGCCCCAGCATTTT.

The V gene is TRBV12-3 or TRBV12-4, the J gene TRBJ1-6, with 10 bases that match TRBD1. The J segment lost 3 bases and the V segment lost 8 bases, leaving 4 bases of the junction unmatched. The CDR3 contains 15 residues. The DNA of the CDR3 is TGTGCCAGCTGGGGGACAGGGGACTATAATTCACCCCTCCACTTT. Translation gives CASWGTGDYNSPLHF.

This clonotype was detected only once. The rearrangement joins TRBV7-2 to TRBJ2-1; the match to TRBD2 covers 8 bases. Per germline, CDR1 SGHTA and CDR2 FQGNSA. This CDR3 region has 16 residues. J lost 1 base, V lost 1 base, and 3 bases had no gene match. The CDR3 protein is CASSLEPGGSYNEQFF. CDR3 coding DNA: TGTGCCAGCAGCTTAGAACCGGGAGGGTCCTACAATGAGCAGTTCTTC.

This clonotype was observed many times. The germline gene is not matched at one end of the junction; a read error may be the cause. This rearrangement joins TRBV5-1 to TRBJ2-5, with TRBD1 as a possible D gene (5 bases). Germline CDR1 and CDR2: SGHRS and YFSETQ. This CDR3 is 14 amino acids long. The CDR3 DNA sequence: TGTGCCAGCAGTTTAGAAGGGGCCCAAGAGACCCAGTACTTC. Amino acid sequence: CASSLEGAQETQYF. Based on the CDR3 plus reference TRBV5-1 and TRBJ2-5, the full variable domain is KAGVTQTPRYLIKTRGQQVTLSCSPISGHRSVSWYQQTPGQGLQFLFEYFSETQRNKGNFPGRFSGRQFSNSRSEMNVSTLELGDSALYLCASSLEGAQETQYFGPGTRLLVL.

As to this clonotype: Germline is not matched at one junction end, which may reflect a read error. The chain combines TRBV12-3 or TRBV12-4 with TRBJ1-4, with D possibly being TRBD1 (6 bases). The CDR3 spans 15 residues. Written as DNA, the CDR3 is TGTGCCAGCAGCCAGGGGTTTGCAACTAGTGAAAAACTGTTTTTT. Translated: CASSQGFATSEKLFF.

Here the CDR3 reads CASSQGWQVDTEAFF. For the CDR3, the DNA is TGTGCCAGCAGCCAAGGCTGGCAGGTAGACACTGAAGCTTTCTTT. The chain carries TRBV3-1 and TRBJ1-1; D gene ambiguous. The ends were cut back, 1 base at V and 3 bases at J, with 12 bases in the middle. CDR1 is LGHDT, CDR2 YNNKEL, per germline (reference sequence). The CDR3 spans 15 residues.

This clonotype was picked up a small number of times. This chain joins TRBV20-1 and TRBJ2-1; D tentatively reads TRBD1 or TRBD2 (6 bases each). Trimming took 7 bases from V and 0 from J, leaving 16 bases between them. Germline values: CDR1 DFQATT, CDR2 SNEGSKA (reference sequence). CDR3 size: 15 residues. The CDR3: CSGEGGPSSYNEQFF. Written as DNA, the CDR3 is TGCAGTGGAGAAGGGGGGCCCAGCTCCTACAATGAGCAGTTCTTC.

This clonotype occurred a few times. The CDR3 DNA follows: TGTGCCAGCAGCCAAATACAGGTTCACTCTGGAAACACCATATATTTT. Protein: CASSQIQVHSGNTIYF. V and J are TRBV3-1 and TRBJ1-3; weak D call: TRBD1 (5 bases). Between the trimmed V and J ends, which lost 2 bases and 0 bases, there was a span of 11 bases. CDR3 length equals 16 residues. In germline, CDR1 is LGHDT, CDR2 YNNKEL (reference sequence).

V usage is TRBV20-1 and J usage is TRBJ1-1, with D unclear. Per the germline V gene, CDR1 is DFQATT and CDR2 is SNEGSKA (reference sequence). V gave up 0 bases and J gave up 3 bases, with 11 bases separating them. CDR3 length: 14 amino acids. DNA for the CDR3: TGCAGTGCTAGAGATCGGACTAAGGACACTGAAGCTTTCTTT. Translation: CSARDRTKDTEAFF.

The chain carries TRBV18 and TRBJ2-5; TRBD1 is a possible D gene (5 bases). Germline V gene sequence: CDR1 KGHSH, CDR2 LQKENI. V was trimmed by 8 bases and J by 1 base, leaving 14 bases between them. The CDR3 loop spans 14 amino acids. CDR3 sequence (DNA): TGTGCCAGCGCGACGGCAAGGGGCCAAGAGACCCAGTACTTC. Protein product: CASATARGQETQYF. Complete variable domain (other parts from reference TRBV18 and TRBJ2-5): NAGVMQNPRHLVRRRGQEARLRCSPMKGHSHVYWYRQLPEEGLKFMVYLQKENIIDESGMPKERFSAEFPKEGPSILRIQQVVRGDSAAYFCASATARGQETQYFGPGTRLLVL.

This clonotype was recorded a few times. The rearrangement uses TRBV20-1 and TRBJ2-7; 7 nucleotides match TRBD1. After removal of 0 bases from V and 0 bases from J, the junction contained 8 bases not matched to a gene. In germline, CDR1 is DFQATT, CDR2 SNEGSKA (reference sequence). The CDR3 is 16 amino acids. The CDR3 loop is CSARDYRGLSSYEQYF. The CDR3 coding sequence is TGCAGTGCTAGAGATTACAGGGGCCTTAGCTCCTACGAGCAGTACTTC.

The rearrangement uses TRBV28 and TRBJ1-2; D unclear. Looked up from germline, CDR1 is MDHEN and CDR2 is SYDVKM. This CDR3 comprises 17 residues. With 6 bases removed from V and 8 bases from J, the gap between germline ends came to 28 bases. Here the CDR3 reads CASSFLAGVSAGWGYTF. CDR3 DNA sequence: TGTGCCAGCAGCTTCCTGGCAGGAGTGTCAGCTGGATGGGGCTACACCTTC.

The chain joins TRBV5-1 to TRBJ2-2; D ambiguous. The V and J ends lost 4 bases and 1 base respectively, with 8 bases between them. The germline V gene encodes CDR1 SGHRS and CDR2 YFSETQ. The CDR3 length is 14 residues. DNA of the CDR3: TGCGCCAGCAGCCTGATGGGGAACACCGGGGAGCTGTTTTTT. Translation: CASSLMGNTGELFF.

J is TRBJ2-5 and V is TRBV9; TRBD1 matches 7 bases. The last part of the DNA fits TRBJ2-7 better; the J call may be wrong. Germline V CDR1 and CDR2: SGDLS, YYNGEE. The CDR3 extends over 14 amino acids. The DNA for the CDR3 is TGTGCCAGCACCCAGTGGGACAGCTCCTACGAGCAGTACTTC. Protein sequence: CASTQWDSSYEQYF.

This clonotype was observed once. The chain employs TRBV12-3 or TRBV12-4 and TRBJ1-2; D remains ambiguous. The CDR3 has 13 amino acids. V lost 4 bases and J 4 bases, leaving 10 bases between the germline ends. For the CDR3, the DNA is TGTGCCAGCAGTTCGGAGCAGGCCTATGGCTACACCTTC. Its translation is CASSSEQAYGYTF.

The rearrangement uses TRBV20-1 and TRBJ2-1, with TRBD1 as a possible D gene (6 bases). The CDR3 contains 16 residues. Germline V lookup: CDR1 DFQATT, CDR2 SNEGSKA (reference sequence). Trimming took off 3 bases at V and 0 bases at J, with 15 bases between the two ends. The CDR3 DNA reads TGCAGTGCTAGCGGTGCAGGGGCCGGCTCCTACAATGAGCAGTTCTTC. It is translated as CSASGAGAGSYNEQFF.